This T cell receptor (beta chain) emerged from a study of blood T cell repertoires in COVID-19. Generated by immunoSEQ multiplex PCR, the TCRdb table keeps only in-frame clones and is missing some. Of 100,000 to 150,000 clones in the sample, 85% to 90% are singletons; the top ten hold 3.2%. Comments on this clone: Different DNA sequences within this sample yield the same CDR3.

The CDR3 runs 14 residues. Trimming took 4 bases from V and 3 from J; bases not matched to a gene: 3. Germline assignment: CDR1 SGHRS and CDR2 YFSETQ. The source of this sequence is a woman of 80 years or more with COVID-19, enrolled during active disease. Input material: peripheral blood. The chain is built from TRBV5-1 and TRBJ2-3; 9 nucleotides line up with TRBD1. This chain's CDR3 is CASSPGQGTDTQYF. In nucleotides, the CDR3 is TGCGCCAGCAGCCCGGGACAGGGTACAGATACGCAGTATTTT.